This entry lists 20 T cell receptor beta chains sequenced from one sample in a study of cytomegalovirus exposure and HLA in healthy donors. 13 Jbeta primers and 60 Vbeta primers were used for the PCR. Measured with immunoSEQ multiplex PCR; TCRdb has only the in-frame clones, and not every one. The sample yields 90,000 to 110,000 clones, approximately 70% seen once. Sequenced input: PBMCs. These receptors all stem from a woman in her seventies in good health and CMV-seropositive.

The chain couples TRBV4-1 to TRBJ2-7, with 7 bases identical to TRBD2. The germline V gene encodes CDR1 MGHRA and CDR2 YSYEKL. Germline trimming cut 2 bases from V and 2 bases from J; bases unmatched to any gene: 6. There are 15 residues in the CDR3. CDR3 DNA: TGCGCCAGCAGCCAACCTGGGGGGGGAACCTACGAGCAGTACTTC. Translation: CASSQPGGGTYEQYF.

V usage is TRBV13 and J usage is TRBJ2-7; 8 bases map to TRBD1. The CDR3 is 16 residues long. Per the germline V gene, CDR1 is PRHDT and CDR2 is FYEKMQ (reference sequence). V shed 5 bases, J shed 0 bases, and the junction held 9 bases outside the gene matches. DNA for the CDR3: TGTGCCAGCAGCATGACAGGGGCGCGAAGCTCCTACGAGCAGTACTTC. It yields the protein CASSMTGARSSYEQYF.

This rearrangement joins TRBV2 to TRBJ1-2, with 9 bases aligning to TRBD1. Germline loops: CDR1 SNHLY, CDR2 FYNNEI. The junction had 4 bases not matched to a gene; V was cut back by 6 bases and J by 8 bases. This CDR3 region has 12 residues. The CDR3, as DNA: TGTGCCAGCAGCGACAGGGGGGAAGGCTACACCTTC. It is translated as CASSDRGEGYTF.

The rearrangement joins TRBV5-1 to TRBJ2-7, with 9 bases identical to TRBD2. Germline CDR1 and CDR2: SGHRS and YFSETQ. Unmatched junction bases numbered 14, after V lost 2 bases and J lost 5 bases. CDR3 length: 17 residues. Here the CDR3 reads CASSFRLAGYSSDEQYF. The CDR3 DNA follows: TGCGCCAGCAGCTTTAGGCTAGCGGGGTACTCTTCGGACGAGCAGTACTTC.

The CDR3 region has the DNA TGTGCCAGCTCTCCGGACAGGTCGAACACTGAAGCTTTCTTT. It codes for CASSPDRSNTEAFF. This chain joins TRBV18 and TRBJ1-1; 7 positions agree with TRBD1. V shed 6 bases, J shed 1 base, and the junction held 5 bases outside the gene matches. The CDR3 spans 14 residues. Per germline, CDR1 KGHSH and CDR2 LQKENI.

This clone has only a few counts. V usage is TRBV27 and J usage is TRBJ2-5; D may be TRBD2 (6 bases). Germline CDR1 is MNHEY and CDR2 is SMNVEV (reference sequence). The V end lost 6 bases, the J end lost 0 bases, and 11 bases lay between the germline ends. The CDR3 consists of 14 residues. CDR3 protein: CASSRRDYQETQYF. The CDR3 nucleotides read TGTGCCAGCAGCCGCCGGGACTACCAAGAGACCCAGTACTTC.

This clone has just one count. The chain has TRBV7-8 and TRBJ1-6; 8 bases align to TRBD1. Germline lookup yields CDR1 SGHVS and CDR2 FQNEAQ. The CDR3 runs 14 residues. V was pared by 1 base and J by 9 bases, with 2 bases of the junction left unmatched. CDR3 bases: TGTGCCAGCAGCTTAGGGACAGGGCTTTCACCCCTCCACTTT. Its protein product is CASSLGTGLSPLHF.

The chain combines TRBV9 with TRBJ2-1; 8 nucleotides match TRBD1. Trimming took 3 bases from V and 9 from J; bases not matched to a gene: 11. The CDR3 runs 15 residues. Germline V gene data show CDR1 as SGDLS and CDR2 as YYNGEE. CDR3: CASSASLDRVGEQFF. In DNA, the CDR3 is TGTGCCAGCAGCGCCTCGTTGGACAGGGTCGGTGAGCAGTTCTTC.

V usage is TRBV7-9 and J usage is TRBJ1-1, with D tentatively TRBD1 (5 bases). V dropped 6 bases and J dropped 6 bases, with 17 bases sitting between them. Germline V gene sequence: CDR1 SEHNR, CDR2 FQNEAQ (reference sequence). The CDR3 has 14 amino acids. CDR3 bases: TGTGCCAGCAGACGGCAGGGAATATACTCTGAAGCTTTCTTT. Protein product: CASRRQGIYSEAFF.

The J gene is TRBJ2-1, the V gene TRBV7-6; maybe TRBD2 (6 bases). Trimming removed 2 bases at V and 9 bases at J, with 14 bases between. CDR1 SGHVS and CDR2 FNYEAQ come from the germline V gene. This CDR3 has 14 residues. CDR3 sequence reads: CASSLLFDGGEQFF. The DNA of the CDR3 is TGTGCCAGCAGCTTATTGTTTGACGGGGGTGAGCAGTTCTTC. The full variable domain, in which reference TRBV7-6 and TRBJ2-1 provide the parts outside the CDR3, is GAGVSQSPRYKVTKRGQDVALRCDPISGHVSLYWYRQALGQGPEFLTYFNYEAQQDKSGLPNDRFSAERPEGSISTLTIQRTEQRDSAMYRCASSLLFDGGEQFFGPGTRLTVL.

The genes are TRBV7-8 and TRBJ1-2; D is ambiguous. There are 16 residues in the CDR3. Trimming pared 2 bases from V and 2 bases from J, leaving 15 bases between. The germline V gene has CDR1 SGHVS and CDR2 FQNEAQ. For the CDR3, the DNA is TGTGCCAGCAGCTTATCGGGGAAGCAAGCGAACTATGGCTACACCTTC. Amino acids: CASSLSGKQANYGYTF.

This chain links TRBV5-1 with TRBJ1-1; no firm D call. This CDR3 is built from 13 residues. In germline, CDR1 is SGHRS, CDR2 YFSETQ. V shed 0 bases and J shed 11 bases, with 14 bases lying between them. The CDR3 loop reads CASSLDGAWEAFF. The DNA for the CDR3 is TGCGCCAGCAGCTTGGACGGAGCCTGGGAGGCTTTCTTT.

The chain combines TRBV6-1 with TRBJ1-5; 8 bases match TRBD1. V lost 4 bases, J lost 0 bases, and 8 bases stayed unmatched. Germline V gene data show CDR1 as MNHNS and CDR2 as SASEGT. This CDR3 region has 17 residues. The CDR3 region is CASSAPAGGHSNQPQHF. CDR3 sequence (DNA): TGTGCCAGCAGTGCACCAGCAGGGGGCCATAGCAATCAGCCCCAGCATTTT.

Here the CDR3 DNA reads TGCGCCAGCAGCCAAGATCCCTCCCGTGGCAATTCACCCCTCCACTTT. This gives the protein CASSQDPSRGNSPLHF. The rearrangement links TRBV4-3 to TRBJ1-6; D gene uncertain. The V gene's germline CDR1 is LGHNA and CDR2 YSLEER. The CDR3 is 16 amino acids. V lost 0 bases to trimming and J lost 7 bases, with 13 bases between them.

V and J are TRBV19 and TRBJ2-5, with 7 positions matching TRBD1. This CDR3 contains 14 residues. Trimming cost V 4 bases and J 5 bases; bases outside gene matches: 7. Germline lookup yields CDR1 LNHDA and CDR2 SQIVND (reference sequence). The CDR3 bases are TGTGCCAGTAGTAACCGACAGGGCCCTGAGACCCAGTACTTC. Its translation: CASSNRQGPETQYF.

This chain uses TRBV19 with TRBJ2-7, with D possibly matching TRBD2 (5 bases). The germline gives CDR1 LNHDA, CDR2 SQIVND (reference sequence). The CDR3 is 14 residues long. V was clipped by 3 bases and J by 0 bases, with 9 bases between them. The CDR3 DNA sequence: TGTGCCAGTAGTATGGGAGCGTACTCCTACGAGCAGTACTTC. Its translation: CASSMGAYSYEQYF.

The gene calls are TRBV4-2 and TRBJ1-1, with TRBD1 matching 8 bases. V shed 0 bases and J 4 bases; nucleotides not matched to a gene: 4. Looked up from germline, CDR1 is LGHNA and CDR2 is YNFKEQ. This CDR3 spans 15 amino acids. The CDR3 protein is CASSQDTGGITEAFF. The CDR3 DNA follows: TGTGCCAGCAGCCAAGATACAGGGGGAATCACTGAAGCTTTCTTT.

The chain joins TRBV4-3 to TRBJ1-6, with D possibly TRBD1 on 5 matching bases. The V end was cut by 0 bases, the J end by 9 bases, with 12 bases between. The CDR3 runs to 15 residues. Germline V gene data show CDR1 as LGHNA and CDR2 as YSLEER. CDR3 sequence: CASSQDWGGGSPLHF. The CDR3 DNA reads TGCGCCAGCAGCCAAGATTGGGGCGGCGGTTCACCCCTCCACTTT.

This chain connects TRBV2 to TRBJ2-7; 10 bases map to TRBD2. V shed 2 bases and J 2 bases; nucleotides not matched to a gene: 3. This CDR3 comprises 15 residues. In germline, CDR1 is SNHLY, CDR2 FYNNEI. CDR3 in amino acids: CASSESLAGAYEQYF. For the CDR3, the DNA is TGTGCCAGCAGTGAAAGCCTAGCGGGGGCCTACGAGCAGTACTTC.

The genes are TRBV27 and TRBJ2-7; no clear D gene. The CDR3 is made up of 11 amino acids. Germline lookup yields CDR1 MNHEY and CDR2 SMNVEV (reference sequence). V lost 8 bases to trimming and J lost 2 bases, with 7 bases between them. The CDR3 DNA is TGTGCCAGCGGCACAGCCTACGAGCAGTACTTC. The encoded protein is CASGTAYEQYF.